A single sample gave rise to the 3 T cell receptor beta chains below, sequenced in a study of T cells in Graves' hyperthyroidism and ophthalmopathy. Template material for amplifying TCR beta CDR3 regions consisted of RNA transcripts. The HTBI primer set drove a first-round RT-PCR of the TCR CDR3. TCRdb re-derived calls from the multiplex PCR reads in MiXCR, one entry per CDR3 protein. The sample has 600,000 or so distinct CDR3 sequences; under 60% are singletons. The sequencing input was peripheral blood or thyroid tissue (not recorded which). The receptors stem from a woman aged 18-29 years with Graves' hyperthyroidism.

The chain recombines TRBV2 with TRBJ1-1, with TRBD1 identical over 10 bases. The CDR3 length is 15 residues. Germline V gene lookup returns CDR1 SNHLY and CDR2 FYNNEI. The J segment lost 7 bases and the V segment lost 5 bases, leaving 10 bases of the junction unmatched. CDR3 nucleotides: TGTGCCAGCAGTTTTACGACCGGGACAGGGGTTGAAGCTTTCTTT. Translated: CASSFTTGTGVEAFF.

Remarks on this clonotype: Just one base apart from a much larger clone, this may be a read error. This chain uses TRBV7-2 with TRBJ2-7; D remains ambiguous. This CDR3 is 14 amino acids long. The germline CDR1 and CDR2 sequences are SGHTA and FQGNSA. The ends were cut back, 1 base at V and 6 bases at J, with 13 bases in the middle. This chain's CDR3 is CASSLDYGPGEQYF. CDR3 coding DNA: TGTGCCAGCAGCTTAGACTACGGCCCCGGCGAGCAGTACTTC.

This chain joins TRBV25-1 and TRBJ2-7, with a possible D match to TRBD1 (5 bases). CDR1 is MGHDK and CDR2 is SYGVNS in the germline V gene. The CDR3 spans 15 residues. The ends were cut back, 4 bases at V and 2 bases at J, with 15 bases in the middle. The CDR3 region is CASSAPTEMTYEQYF. CDR3 sequence (DNA): TGTGCCAGCAGTGCCCCGACAGAAATGACCTACGAGCAGTACTTC.